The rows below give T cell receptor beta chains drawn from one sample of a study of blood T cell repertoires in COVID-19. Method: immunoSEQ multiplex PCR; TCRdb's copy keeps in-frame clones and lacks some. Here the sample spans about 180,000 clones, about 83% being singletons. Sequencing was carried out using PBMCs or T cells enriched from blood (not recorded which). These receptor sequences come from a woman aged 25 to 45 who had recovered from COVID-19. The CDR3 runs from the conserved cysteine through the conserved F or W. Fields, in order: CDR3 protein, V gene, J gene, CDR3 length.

cdr3_aa: CASSPYLGRDTGELFF
v_call: TRBV5-4
j_call: TRBJ2-2
cdr3_length: 16

cdr3_aa: CASSGPNTEAFF
v_call: TRBV28
j_call: TRBJ1-1
cdr3_length: 12

cdr3_aa: CASTPTGAGGWYGYTF
v_call: TRBV21-1
j_call: TRBJ1-2
cdr3_length: 16

cdr3_aa: CASSPGQGRNEKLFF
v_call: TRBV2
j_call: TRBJ1-4
cdr3_length: 15

cdr3_aa: CASSLGLAPGRLFF
v_call: TRBV28
j_call: TRBJ2-2
cdr3_length: 14

cdr3_aa: CASSQGRLEGNTEAFF
v_call: TRBV4-1
j_call: TRBJ1-1
cdr3_length: 16

cdr3_aa: CASSSGGQGRYEQYF
v_call: TRBV6-2/TRBV6-3
j_call: TRBJ2-7
cdr3_length: 15

cdr3_aa: CASSTGTVDSSYEQYF
v_call: TRBV19
j_call: TRBJ2-7
cdr3_length: 16

cdr3_aa: CASSENRAGYGYTF
v_call: TRBV7-6
j_call: TRBJ1-2
cdr3_length: 14

cdr3_aa: CASSIATETSGAYEQYF
v_call: TRBV19
j_call: TRBJ2-7
cdr3_length: 17

cdr3_aa: CASSLRPRDQSYEQYF
v_call: TRBV5-4
j_call: TRBJ2-7
cdr3_length: 16

cdr3_aa: CASKPTGVGANVLTF
v_call: TRBV6-5
j_call: TRBJ2-6
cdr3_length: 15

cdr3_aa: CASSLGLATYNEQFF
v_call: TRBV2
j_call: TRBJ2-1
cdr3_length: 15

cdr3_aa: CASSRSGRAWFF
v_call: TRBV7-2
j_call: TRBJ2-1
cdr3_length: 12

cdr3_aa: CASSEGTGSEAFF
v_call: TRBV6-1
j_call: TRBJ1-1
cdr3_length: 13

cdr3_aa: CASSSFLENEQFF
v_call: TRBV11-2
j_call: TRBJ2-1
cdr3_length: 13

cdr3_aa: CASSVLDTQYF
v_call: TRBV2
j_call: TRBJ2-3
cdr3_length: 11

cdr3_aa: CASSLEGGRGTDTQYF
v_call: TRBV28
j_call: TRBJ2-3
cdr3_length: 16

cdr3_aa: CASSWRGGGFSYEQYF
v_call: TRBV28
j_call: TRBJ2-7
cdr3_length: 16

cdr3_aa: CASSPKGTGSNTEAFF
v_call: TRBV18
j_call: TRBJ1-1
cdr3_length: 16

cdr3_aa: CASSVVAGDPAQHF
v_call: TRBV9
j_call: TRBJ1-5
cdr3_length: 14

cdr3_aa: CATSDRGLREQYF
v_call: TRBV24-1
j_call: TRBJ2-7
cdr3_length: 13

cdr3_aa: CASRGVRTGDEKLFF
v_call: TRBV28
j_call: TRBJ1-4
cdr3_length: 15

cdr3_aa: CASVQGLNQPQHF
v_call: TRBV28
j_call: TRBJ1-5
cdr3_length: 13

cdr3_aa: CASSLMDRGFVAHSGYNEQFF
v_call: TRBV18
j_call: TRBJ2-1
cdr3_length: 21

cdr3_aa: CASSQVYVDEQFF
v_call: TRBV4-1
j_call: TRBJ2-1
cdr3_length: 13

cdr3_aa: CASSDRGLVYEQYF
v_call: TRBV11-2
j_call: TRBJ2-7
cdr3_length: 14

cdr3_aa: CATEGPNYGYTF
v_call: TRBV6-5
j_call: TRBJ1-2
cdr3_length: 12

cdr3_aa: CASSLTGGDGEKLFF
v_call: TRBV13
j_call: TRBJ1-4
cdr3_length: 15

cdr3_aa: CASSLEGAGELFF
v_call: TRBV27
j_call: TRBJ2-2
cdr3_length: 13

cdr3_aa: CASRGQGNYGYTF
v_call: TRBV27
j_call: TRBJ1-2
cdr3_length: 13

cdr3_aa: CAWSVMGAGEQFF
v_call: TRBV30
j_call: TRBJ2-1
cdr3_length: 13

cdr3_aa: CASSLSREAGELFF
v_call: TRBV5-1
j_call: TRBJ2-2
cdr3_length: 14

cdr3_aa: CSVGQGPSYEQYF
v_call: TRBV29-1
j_call: TRBJ2-7
cdr3_length: 13

cdr3_aa: CASSYSPGVGDTQYF
v_call: TRBV6-5
j_call: TRBJ2-3
cdr3_length: 15

cdr3_aa: CASRGGKWGYTF
v_call: TRBV28
j_call: TRBJ1-2
cdr3_length: 12

cdr3_aa: CSARLDYGYTF
v_call: TRBV20-1
j_call: TRBJ1-2
cdr3_length: 11

cdr3_aa: CAWSRTTGTRNYGYTF
v_call: TRBV30
j_call: TRBJ1-2
cdr3_length: 16

cdr3_aa: CASSLGWGADTQYF
v_call: TRBV7-2
j_call: TRBJ2-3
cdr3_length: 14

cdr3_aa: CASSLTIGGRTDTQYF
v_call: TRBV7-2
j_call: TRBJ2-3
cdr3_length: 16

cdr3_aa: CASSFGGKNTGELFF
v_call: TRBV11-3
j_call: TRBJ2-2
cdr3_length: 15

cdr3_aa: CASSGYEQFF
v_call: TRBV28
j_call: TRBJ2-1
cdr3_length: 10

cdr3_aa: CASSSHTYEQYF
v_call: TRBV28
j_call: TRBJ2-7
cdr3_length: 12

cdr3_aa: CASSSTSPAGTDTQYF
v_call: TRBV27
j_call: TRBJ2-3
cdr3_length: 16

cdr3_aa: CSVLPTSGTYEQYF
v_call: TRBV29-1
j_call: TRBJ2-7
cdr3_length: 14

cdr3_aa: CASSISQGQGLGQPQHF
v_call: TRBV19
j_call: TRBJ1-5
cdr3_length: 17

cdr3_aa: CASSSTPRADQETQYF
v_call: TRBV5-5
j_call: TRBJ2-5
cdr3_length: 16

cdr3_aa: CSASKGGSLSYEQYF
v_call: TRBV20-1
j_call: TRBJ2-7
cdr3_length: 15

cdr3_aa: CASSPDRVNTEAFF
v_call: TRBV5-1
j_call: TRBJ1-1
cdr3_length: 14

cdr3_aa: CASMGQLTAIYGYTF
v_call: TRBV2
j_call: TRBJ1-2
cdr3_length: 15

cdr3_aa: CASSNRGIVYGYTF
v_call: TRBV25-1
j_call: TRBJ1-2
cdr3_length: 14